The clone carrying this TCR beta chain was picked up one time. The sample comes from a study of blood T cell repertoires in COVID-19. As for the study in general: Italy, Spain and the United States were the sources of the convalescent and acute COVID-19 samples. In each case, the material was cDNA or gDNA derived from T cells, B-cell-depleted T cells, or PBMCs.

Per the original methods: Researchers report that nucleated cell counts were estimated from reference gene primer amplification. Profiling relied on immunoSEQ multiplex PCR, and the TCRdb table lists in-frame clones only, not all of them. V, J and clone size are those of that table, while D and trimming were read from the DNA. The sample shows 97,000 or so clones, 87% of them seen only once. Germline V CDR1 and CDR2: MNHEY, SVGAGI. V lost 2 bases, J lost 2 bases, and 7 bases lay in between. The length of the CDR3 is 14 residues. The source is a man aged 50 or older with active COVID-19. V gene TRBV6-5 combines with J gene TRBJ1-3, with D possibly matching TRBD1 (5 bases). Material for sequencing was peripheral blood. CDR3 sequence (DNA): TGTGCCAGCAGTTACAGGGGAACTGGAAACACCATATATTTT. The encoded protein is CASSYRGTGNTIYF.